The 30 T cell receptor beta chains below were found in one sample sequenced in a study of blood T cell repertoires in COVID-19. Libraries were prepared by immunoSEQ multiplex PCR; TCRdb keeps only in-frame clonotypes and omits some of them. Found here are tens of thousands of clones, approximately 85% of them singletons; the top ten hold about 18%. Material: peripheral blood. Every receptor here comes from a human donor in a cohort sampled during active COVID-19.

This chain joins TRBV15 and TRBJ2-1; 11 nucleotides line up with TRBD2. This CDR3 region has 17 residues. Per germline, CDR1 LNHNV and CDR2 YYDKDF (reference sequence). V shed 0 bases, J shed 9 bases, and the junction held 10 bases outside the gene matches. CDR3 DNA: TGTGCCACCAGCAGAGATCTGGTTAGCGGGGGGGCGGGTGAGCAGTTCTTC. This gives the protein CATSRDLVSGGAGEQFF.

The chain recombines TRBV29-1 with TRBJ2-1; maybe TRBD1 (6 bases). The CDR3 spans 13 residues. Trimming shortened V by 4 bases and J by 3 bases, and 10 bases separated the two germline ends. CDR1 and CDR2 from the germline V gene are SQVTM and ANQGSEA. CDR3 DNA sequence: TGCAGCGTTGGAACAGGGCTCTACAATGAGCAGTTCTTC. This sequence encodes CSVGTGLYNEQFF.

This clone was picked up a small number of times. The chain combines TRBV5-1 with TRBJ2-1; the match to TRBD2 covers 11 bases. The CDR3 is 15 amino acids. The germline CDR1 and CDR2 sequences are SGHRS and YFSETQ. V was pared by 1 base and J by 9 bases, with 6 bases of the junction left unmatched. CDR3: CASSLSLAGGGEQFF. The CDR3 DNA reads TGCGCCAGCAGCTTGTCTCTAGCGGGGGGAGGTGAGCAGTTCTTC.

For the CDR3, the DNA is TGTGCCAGCAGTTCCATTGGGAGGGGGGGACCTGGTGAGCAGTACTTC. Residues: CASSSIGRGGPGEQYF. The J gene is TRBJ2-7, the V gene TRBV11-3; weak D call: TRBD2 (7 bases). Germline loops: CDR1 SGHNT, CDR2 YENEEA. V was cut by 6 bases and J by 7 bases, with 25 bases left in between. The CDR3 loop spans 16 amino acids. The full variable domain, with the rest looked up from reference TRBV11-3 and TRBJ2-7, is EAGVVQSPRYKIIEKKQPVAFWCNPISGHNTLYWYLQNLGQGPELLIRYENEEAVDDSQLPKDRFSAERLKGVDSTLKIQPAELGDSAVYLCASSSIGRGGPGEQYFGPGTRLTVT.

This clone was picked up one time. CDR3 sequence reads: CASSQDRSSSYEQYF. The CDR3, as DNA: TGTGCCAGCAGCCAAGATCGATCTAGCTCCTACGAGCAGTACTTC. The gene calls are TRBV3-1 (or the pseudogene TRBV3-2) and TRBJ2-7; D is ambiguous. Germline CDR1 and CDR2: LGHDT and YNNKEL (reference sequence). Between the trimmed V and J ends, which lost 0 bases and 0 bases, there was a span of 9 bases. The CDR3 length is 15 residues.

The V call is TRBV7-2, the J call TRBJ1-5; possible D gene TRBD1, 5 bases. Trimming took 11 bases from V and 2 from J, leaving 13 bases between them. The length of the CDR3 is 13 residues. CDR1 and CDR2 from the germline V gene are SGHTA and FQGNSA. CDR3 in amino acids: CASSQVGNQPQHF. CDR3 coding DNA: TGTGCCTCTTCACAGGTCGGCAATCAGCCCCAGCATTTT.

The gene calls are TRBV10-3 and TRBJ2-3, with D maybe TRBD1 (6 bases). V lost 7 bases and J 0 bases, leaving 14 bases between the germline ends. The germline CDR1 and CDR2 sequences are ENHRY and SYGVKD. The CDR3 is made up of 15 amino acids. CDR3 residues: CAITNTGLSTDTQYF. As DNA, the CDR3 is TGTGCCATCACCAACACAGGGTTAAGCACAGATACGCAGTATTTT.

This clone came up a few times. The chain has TRBV7-2 and TRBJ1-2, with a possible D match to TRBD1 (5 bases). Germline CDR1 and CDR2: SGHTA and FQGNSA. This CDR3 region has 13 residues. V was clipped by 5 bases and J by 6 bases, with 13 bases between them. CDR3 protein: CASSPRGGNGYTF. Here the CDR3 DNA reads TGTGCCAGCAGCCCCCGGGGGGGGAATGGCTACACCTTC.

This chain uses TRBV7-2 with TRBJ2-7; the match to TRBD1 covers 8 bases. The germline CDR1 and CDR2 sequences are SGHTA and FQGNSA. The J segment lost 0 bases and the V segment lost 7 bases, leaving 5 bases of the junction unmatched. The CDR3 has 14 residues. The CDR3 here is CASNPTGDSYEQYF. CDR3 in DNA: TGTGCCAGCAACCCGACAGGGGACTCCTACGAGCAGTACTTC.

This clone was seen only once. V usage is TRBV30 and J usage is TRBJ1-2; D gene uncertain. The germline V and J ends were trimmed by 8 bases and 2 bases, with 12 bases remaining between them. Germline-derived CDR1 and CDR2 are GTSNPN and SVGIG (reference sequence). This CDR3 comprises 12 residues. The CDR3 protein is CAEGAGNYGYTF. CDR3 nucleotides: TGTGCCGAGGGTGCTGGAAACTATGGCTACACCTTC.

This chain uses TRBV12-3 or TRBV12-4 with TRBJ1-6; 9 positions agree with TRBD1. This CDR3 is 13 amino acids long. V was clipped by 6 bases and J by 9 bases; unmatched bases: 3. The CDR3 is CASSRDRVSPLHF. Here the CDR3 DNA reads TGTGCCAGCAGCCGGGACAGGGTTTCACCCCTCCACTTT.

The chain combines TRBV12-3 or TRBV12-4 with TRBJ2-5, with D possibly matching TRBD2 (5 bases). V dropped 6 bases and J dropped 7 bases, with 15 bases sitting between them. The CDR3 length is 13 residues. CDR3 loop: CASSPHPRGTQYF. The CDR3 DNA is TGTGCCAGCAGCCCCCACCCCCGGGGGACCCAGTACTTC.

J is TRBJ1-5 and V is TRBV6-5; D gene unclear. Trimming took 4 bases from V and 3 from J, leaving 7 bases between them. The CDR3 spans 13 residues. Looked up from germline, CDR1 is MNHEY and CDR2 is SVGAGI. CDR3 protein: CASSFRDNQPQHF. The CDR3 DNA reads TGTGCCAGCAGTTTTCGCGACAATCAGCCCCAGCATTTT.

V and J are TRBV7-2 and TRBJ2-7, with D maybe TRBD1 (5 bases). Looked up from germline, CDR1 is SGHTA and CDR2 is FQGNSA. This CDR3 has 16 residues. Trimming cost V 1 base and J 0 bases, with 13 bases left between them. The CDR3 region is CASSLGQGAFSYEQYF. In nucleotides, the CDR3 is TGTGCCAGCAGCTTAGGGCAGGGTGCCTTCTCCTACGAGCAGTACTTC.

V is TRBV5-4 and J is TRBJ2-5; 8 nucleotides align to TRBD1. The CDR3 extends over 14 amino acids. The V gene's germline CDR1 is SGHNT and CDR2 YYREEE (reference sequence). V shed 5 bases and J 2 bases; nucleotides not matched to a gene: 5. Here the CDR3 DNA reads TGTGCCAGCAGTTACGGACAGGGTCAAGAGACCCAGTACTTC. Translation gives CASSYGQGQETQYF.

This chain connects TRBV5-1 to TRBJ2-7, with TRBD1 identical over 8 bases. CDR3 length equals 13 residues. V dropped 4 bases and J dropped 5; count of bases not matched to a gene: 5. Germline V CDR1 and CDR2: SGHRS, YFSETQ. The CDR3 DNA follows: TGCGCCAGCAGCCCCCAGACAGGGGACGAGCAGTACTTC. Its protein product is CASSPQTGDEQYF.

The rearrangement joins TRBV29-1 to TRBJ2-5; tentative D call: TRBD1 (6 bases). The germline CDR1 and CDR2 sequences are SQVTM and ANQGSEA. This CDR3 region has 14 residues. Trimming shortened V by 0 bases and J by 1 base, and 9 bases separated the two germline ends. The CDR3 nucleotides read TGCAGCGTTGAAGAGGACAGACTCCAAGAGACCCAGTACTTC. Translating it yields CSVEEDRLQETQYF.

The V and J genes are TRBV5-6 and TRBJ1-4; 10 bases are a match to TRBD1. V lost 4 bases to trimming and J lost 6 bases; unmatched junction nucleotides: 6. Germline V lookup: CDR1 SGHDT, CDR2 YYEEEE. The CDR3 runs to 15 residues. The CDR3 loop is CASSLLGQGDEKLFF. The CDR3 DNA reads as TGTGCCAGCAGCCTCCTCGGACAGGGGGATGAAAAACTGTTTTTT. Looking up the rest from reference TRBV5-6 and TRBJ1-4 gives the full variable domain: DAGVTQSPTHLIKTRGQQVTLRCSPKSGHDTVSWYQQALGQGPQFIFQYYEEEERQRGNFPDRFSGHQFPNYSSELNVNALLLGDSALYLCASSLLGQGDEKLFFGSGTQLSVL.

CDR3 region: CAWTTQGAYGYTF. For the CDR3, the DNA is TGTGCCTGGACCACACAGGGGGCATATGGCTACACCTTC. The chain links TRBV30 to TRBJ1-2; 9 bases are shared with TRBD1. Looked up from germline, CDR1 is GTSNPN and CDR2 is SVGIG (reference sequence). V was clipped by 4 bases and J by 5 bases; unmatched bases: 5. The CDR3 contains 13 residues.

V is TRBV6-9 and J is TRBJ1-3, with 7 bases identical to TRBD1. With 5 bases clipped from V and 2 bases from J, the junction kept 9 bases outside the gene matches. The CDR3 spans 16 residues. Germline CDR1 reads MNHGY; CDR2 reads SVAAGI. The CDR3 spells CASSDGDSLTGNTIYF. CDR3 sequence (DNA): TGTGCCAGCAGTGACGGGGACAGTCTGACTGGAAACACCATATATTTT.

This clone was picked up one time. The CDR3 is CASRLTGEGYTF. CDR3 nucleotide sequence: TGTGCCAGCAGACTCACAGGGGAAGGCTACACCTTC. The chain employs TRBV12-3 or TRBV12-4 and TRBJ1-2, with 7 nucleotides matching TRBD1. The CDR3 is 12 amino acids. The J segment lost 8 bases and the V segment lost 6 bases, leaving 6 bases of the junction unmatched.

This chain joins TRBV7-9 and TRBJ2-1; TRBD2 is a possible D gene (5 bases). The CDR3 has 14 residues. The V end was cut by 1 base, the J end by 5 bases, with 9 bases between. The V gene's germline CDR1 is SEHNR and CDR2 FQNEAQ (reference sequence). CDR3 bases: TGTGCCAGCAGCTTAGATCTAGCCCACAATGAGCAGTTCTTC. Protein: CASSLDLAHNEQFF.

The CDR3 here is CASSSRTGGLYGYTF. The CDR3 DNA follows: TGTGCCAGCAGCTCCCGGACAGGGGGCCTCTATGGCTACACCTTC. The chain uses TRBV5-8 and TRBJ1-2; 11 positions agree with TRBD1. V lost 3 bases and J lost 4; bases outside the gene matches: 5. CDR3 length: 15 amino acids. From germline, CDR1 is SGHTS and CDR2 YDEGEE.

Written as DNA, the CDR3 is TGTGCCAGCAGCTCCCGGACAGGGTGGACTGAAGCTTTCTTT. It is translated as CASSSRTGWTEAFF. The gene calls are TRBV5-4 and TRBJ1-1, with 8 bases matching TRBD1. The CDR3 totals 14 residues. Germline trimming cut 3 bases from V and 5 bases from J; bases unmatched to any gene: 6. Germline loops: CDR1 SGHNT, CDR2 YYREEE (reference sequence).

The chain couples TRBV27 to TRBJ1-6; 9 bases agree with TRBD1. Germline V gene lookup returns CDR1 MNHEY and CDR2 SMNVEV (reference sequence). After removal of 6 bases from V and 1 base from J, the junction contained 1 base not matched to a gene. The CDR3 spans 15 residues. CDR3 DNA: TGTGCCAGCAGACAGGGGGCGTCCTATAATTCACCCCTCCACTTT. Its translation is CASRQGASYNSPLHF.

The chain combines TRBV11-2 with TRBJ2-3, with D possibly matching TRBD2 (5 bases). V gave up 2 bases and J gave up 6 bases, with 12 bases separating them. Germline values: CDR1 SGHAT, CDR2 FQNNGV. The CDR3 spans 14 residues. The CDR3 reads CASSLFRGADTQYF. The CDR3 DNA follows: TGTGCCAGCAGCTTATTTCGGGGAGCGGATACGCAGTATTTT. The full variable domain, with the rest looked up from reference TRBV11-2 and TRBJ2-3, is EAGVAQSPRYKIIEKRQSVAFWCNPISGHATLYWYQQILGQGPKLLIQFQNNGVVDDSQLPKDRFSAERLKGVDSTLKIQPAKLEDSAVYLCASSLFRGADTQYFGPGTRLTVL.

The chain employs TRBV7-2 and TRBJ2-7; D might be TRBD2 (6 bases). The ends were cut back, 2 bases at V and 0 bases at J, with 11 bases in the middle. Germline CDR1 and CDR2: SGHTA and FQGNSA. The CDR3 sequence is 15 residues long. The CDR3 DNA sequence: TGTGCCAGCAGCTTAATGGCGGGGATCTCCTACGAGCAGTACTTC. It yields the protein CASSLMAGISYEQYF.

This clone was observed a few times. This rearrangement joins TRBV3-1 (or the pseudogene TRBV3-2) to TRBJ1-1, with TRBD1 matching 8 bases. The CDR3 totals 15 residues. Germline CDR1 and CDR2: LGHDT and YNNKEL (reference sequence). V was pared by 2 bases and J by 3 bases, with 5 bases of the junction left unmatched. CDR3 DNA sequence: TGTGCCAGCAGCCAACGGACAGGGATCTACACTGAAGCTTTCTTT. This encodes CASSQRTGIYTEAFF.

The rearrangement links TRBV18 to TRBJ1-1, with no clear D. In germline, CDR1 is KGHSH, CDR2 LQKENI. The CDR3 is 13 amino acids. V dropped 5 bases and J dropped 1 base, with 8 bases sitting between them. The CDR3 DNA is TGTGCCAGCTCAAGTGCGGAGAACACTGAAGCTTTCTTT. It yields the protein CASSSAENTEAFF.

This clone came up once. The chain carries TRBV24-1 and TRBJ2-2; 15 bases line up with TRBD2. CDR1 and CDR2 from the germline V gene are KGHDR and SFDVKD. The CDR3 totals 16 residues. J lost 5 bases, V lost 10 bases, and 7 bases had no gene match. This CDR3 reads CATGTSGGRRTGELFF. DNA of the CDR3: TGTGCCACGGGGACTAGCGGGGGGCGGAGGACCGGGGAGCTGTTTTTT.